These 20 T cell receptor beta chains were all obtained from the same sample, sequenced in a study of shared clonotypes between healthy human individuals. The repertoire was sequenced with immunoSEQ multiplex PCR; TCRdb's copy has only in-frame clones and lacks some. Among about 2.2 million clones listed, roughly 95% were seen once. In the naive CD8 group, cells lacked CD45RO and were positively selected for CCR7, so terminally differentiated effector memory CD45RA+ cells were left out. Specimen: naive CD8+ T cells from PBMCs. Receptor source: a man aged 18 to 29 in good health. Some clones in this sample may be carry-over from other donors' samples.

This chain joins TRBV7-9 and TRBJ2-7; 11 bases are a match to TRBD1. This CDR3 spans 15 amino acids. CDR1 is SEHNR and CDR2 is FQNEAQ in the germline V gene (reference sequence). Unmatched junction bases numbered 4, after V lost 3 bases and J lost 3 bases. The CDR3 sequence is CASSFRDRGGYEQYF. The CDR3, as DNA: TGTGCCAGCAGCTTTCGGGACAGGGGGGGCTACGAGCAGTACTTC.

The V gene is TRBV7-2, the J gene TRBJ2-3; perhaps D is TRBD1 or TRBD2 (6 bases each). CDR1 SGHTA and CDR2 FQGNSA come from the germline V gene. The CDR3 spans 16 residues. The V end lost 3 bases, the J end lost 4 bases, and 17 bases lay between the germline ends. The CDR3 sequence is CASSFVLAPGADTQYF. For the CDR3, the DNA is TGTGCCAGCAGCTTCGTCCTAGCGCCAGGGGCAGATACGCAGTATTTT. Based on the CDR3 plus reference TRBV7-2 and TRBJ2-3, the full variable domain is GAGVSQSPSNKVTEKGKDVELRCDPISGHTALYWYRQSLGQGLEFLIYFQGNSAPDKSGLPSDRFSAERTGGSVSTLTIQRTQQEDSAVYLCASSFVLAPGADTQYFGPGTRLTVL.

The chain links TRBV7-9 to TRBJ2-7; 7 bases agree with TRBD1. Per germline, CDR1 SEHNR and CDR2 FQNEAQ (reference sequence). The length of the CDR3 is 14 residues. V was pared by 4 bases and J by 2 bases, with 5 bases of the junction left unmatched. CDR3 DNA: TGTGCCAGCAGCTATAAGGGACAGACCTACGAGCAGTACTTC. It translates to CASSYKGQTYEQYF.

The chain carries TRBV27 and TRBJ2-1; possibly TRBD2 for D (6 bases). The CDR3 totals 14 residues. Germline V gene lookup returns CDR1 MNHEY and CDR2 SMNVEV (reference sequence). V lost 6 bases and J lost 2, with 11 bases in between. The CDR3 DNA is TGTGCCAGCAGCCCTAGCGAAACCTACAATGAGCAGTTCTTC. It codes for CASSPSETYNEQFF.

The chain is built from TRBV7-8 and TRBJ2-7, with TRBD2 identical over 10 bases. This CDR3 contains 18 residues. CDR1 is SGHVS and CDR2 is FQNEAQ in the germline V gene. Trimming took 5 bases from V and 2 from J; bases not matched to a gene: 15. The CDR3 DNA is TGTGCCAGCAGCCATGGGCTAGCGGGAGATTGGGACCCCTACGAGCAGTACTTC. Protein product: CASSHGLAGDWDPYEQYF.

This rearrangement joins TRBV11-2 to TRBJ2-1, with 9 bases fitting TRBD1. Germline V gene data show CDR1 as SGHAT and CDR2 as FQNNGV. V lost 3 bases, J lost 8 bases, and 11 bases stayed unmatched. The CDR3 has 16 residues. DNA for the CDR3: TGTGCCAGCAGCTTTGGTCCGGGGACAGGGAGCGATGAGCAGTTCTTC. This translates into CASSFGPGTGSDEQFF. Together with reference TRBV11-2 and TRBJ2-1, the CDR3 gives the full variable domain: EAGVAQSPRYKIIEKRQSVAFWCNPISGHATLYWYQQILGQGPKLLIQFQNNGVVDDSQLPKDRFSAERLKGVDSTLKIQPAKLEDSAVYLCASSFGPGTGSDEQFFGPGTRLTVL.

This chain connects TRBV29-1 to TRBJ2-1, with D perhaps matching TRBD1 (5 bases). The CDR3 is 14 residues long. Deletions cut 5 bases from V and 4 bases from J, with 15 bases between. CDR1 and CDR2 from the germline V gene are SQVTM and ANQGSEA. The CDR3 nucleotides read TGCAGCGTTCCCGGAGTGGGGCTTTACAATGAGCAGTTCTTC. Its translation is CSVPGVGLYNEQFF.

CDR3 bases: TGTGCCAGCAGCTTGTCCTATGGGTGGAGCAATGAGCAGTTCTTC. Residues: CASSLSYGWSNEQFF. This chain joins TRBV5-6 and TRBJ2-1; D gene uncertain. Trimming pared 1 base from V and 6 bases from J, leaving 14 bases between. In germline, CDR1 is SGHDT, CDR2 YYEEEE. This CDR3 is built from 15 residues.

The chain joins TRBV2 to TRBJ1-1, with unresolved D. This CDR3 spans 11 amino acids. Per germline, CDR1 SNHLY and CDR2 FYNNEI. Between the trimmed V and J ends, which lost 10 bases and 0 bases, there was a span of 6 bases. The CDR3 loop is CAIRLNTEAFF. CDR3 DNA: TGTGCCATCCGCCTGAACACTGAAGCTTTCTTT.

The V gene is TRBV19, the J gene TRBJ2-1, with D tentatively TRBD2 (5 bases). From germline, CDR1 is LNHDA and CDR2 SQIVND (reference sequence). V lost 1 base and J 0 bases, leaving 13 bases between the germline ends. The CDR3 covers 17 residues. CDR3 sequence: CASSIGFGGSSYNEQFF. The CDR3 coding sequence is TGTGCCAGTAGTATAGGTTTTGGCGGGTCCTCCTACAATGAGCAGTTCTTC.

The chain combines TRBV5-6 with TRBJ1-6; D is undetermined. Trimming removed 0 bases from V and 10 bases from J, with 8 bases in between. This CDR3 has 13 residues. Per germline, CDR1 SGHDT and CDR2 YYEEEE. In DNA, the CDR3 is TGTGCCAGCAGCTTGGCCGCAGCCTCACCCCTCCACTTT. Amino acids: CASSLAAASPLHF.

The chain combines TRBV13 with TRBJ2-7; tentative D call: TRBD1 (6 bases). The germline V and J ends were trimmed by 7 bases and 4 bases, with 14 bases remaining between them. Germline V CDR1 and CDR2: PRHDT, FYEKMQ (reference sequence). CDR3 length: 13 residues. CDR3 residues: CASTEPGAYEQYF. CDR3 nucleotides: TGTGCCAGCACCGAACCAGGGGCGTACGAGCAGTACTTC. The full variable domain, with the rest looked up from reference TRBV13 and TRBJ2-7, is AAGVIQSPRHLIKEKRETATLKCYPIPRHDTVYWYQQGPGQDPQFLISFYEKMQSDKGSIPDRFSAQQFSDYHSELNMSSLELGDSALYFCASTEPGAYEQYFGPGTRLTVT.

The gene calls are TRBV7-9 and TRBJ2-1; D gene ambiguous. This CDR3 comprises 14 residues. Deletions cut 0 bases from V and 2 bases from J, with 5 bases between. From germline, CDR1 is SEHNR and CDR2 FQNEAQ (reference sequence). The CDR3 DNA follows: TGTGCCAGCAGCTTAGCGAGTGCCTACAATGAGCAGTTCTTC. Its protein product is CASSLASAYNEQFF.

This chain uses TRBV7-9 with TRBJ2-7; TRBD2 might be the D (8 bases). The length of the CDR3 is 12 residues. Trimming pared 11 bases from V and 5 bases from J, leaving 16 bases between. Germline assignment: CDR1 SEHNR and CDR2 FQNEAQ (reference sequence). In nucleotides, the CDR3 is TGTGCCTCCCGGGAGGGGGCGGACGAGCAGTACTTC. It specifies CASREGADEQYF.

A note on this clone: This specimen includes other DNA sequences encoding the same CDR3. J is TRBJ2-1 and V is TRBV9; 7 bases map to TRBD2. CDR3 length: 15 amino acids. Trimming at V came to 0 bases and at J to 6 bases, leaving 6 bases not matched to a gene. CDR1 is SGDLS, CDR2 YYNGEE, per germline. As DNA, the CDR3 is TGTGCCAGCAGCGTAGGGGCGGGAGTCGGCAATGAGCAGTTCTTC. It is translated as CASSVGAGVGNEQFF.

The V call is TRBV29-1, the J call TRBJ2-7; no firm D call. From germline, CDR1 is SQVTM and CDR2 ANQGSEA. This CDR3 is 14 amino acids long. V was clipped by 0 bases and J by 0 bases, with 9 bases between them. The CDR3 sequence is CSVEDRSGSYEQYF. The CDR3 nucleotides are TGCAGCGTTGAAGACAGATCGGGCTCCTACGAGCAGTACTTC.

In DNA, the CDR3 is TGTGCCAGTAGTATAGCCAGACAGGAGGCCTACGAGCAGTACTTC. As protein: CASSIARQEAYEQYF. This sequence joins TRBV19 and TRBJ2-7; D possibly corresponds to TRBD1 (6 bases). Germline CDR1 is LNHDA and CDR2 is SQIVND (reference sequence). Deletions cut 1 base from V and 2 bases from J, with 12 bases between. The CDR3 is made up of 15 amino acids. Full variable domain (remainder filled in from reference TRBV19 and TRBJ2-7): DGGITQSPKYLFRKEGQNVTLSCEQNLNHDAMYWYRQDPGQGLRLIYYSQIVNDFQKGDIAEGYSVSREKKESFPLTVTSAQKNPTAFYLCASSIARQEAYEQYFGPGTRLTVT.

The chain uses TRBV4-2 and TRBJ2-3; D not certain. Germline V gene data show CDR1 as LGHNA and CDR2 as YNFKEQ. V dropped 0 bases and J dropped 0 bases, with 13 bases sitting between them. CDR3 length: 17 amino acids. The CDR3 region is CASSQDFPDMSTDTQYF. The CDR3 DNA sequence: TGTGCCAGCAGCCAAGATTTTCCGGATATGAGCACAGATACGCAGTATTTT.

V and J are TRBV7-2 and TRBJ1-3; TRBD1 is a possible D gene (5 bases). CDR1 is SGHTA and CDR2 is FQGNSA in the germline V gene. This CDR3 is built from 16 residues. The V end lost 5 bases, the J end lost 2 bases, and 16 bases lay between the germline ends. CDR3 in DNA: TGTGCCAGCAGCCCCGGGGTCAGGGCCCCTGGAAACACCATATATTTT. It translates to CASSPGVRAPGNTIYF.

The V call is TRBV10-1, the J call TRBJ2-7; D gene ambiguous. V gave up 5 bases and J gave up 3 bases, with 8 bases separating them. CDR1 is WNHNN, CDR2 SYGVQD, per germline (reference sequence). This CDR3 has 12 residues. DNA of the CDR3: TGCGCCAGCAGTCGCGATTACTACGAGCAGTACTTC. Translating it yields CASSRDYYEQYF.